The 6 T cell receptor beta chains below come from one sample, sequenced in a study of vaccination and CD4 T cells after COVID-19. Specified treatment: roughly 11-day PBMC culture with coronavirus spike peptide pools or control peptides (ViraFEST assay). Antigens of these TCRs are unknown. Cultured CD4+ T-cell DNA underwent Oncomine TCR Beta short-read sequencing. TCRdb reanalysed the PCR reads using MiXCR and keeps one entry per CDR3 protein. This sample has about 15,000 distinct CDR3 sequences; about 83% occur once, and the top ten carry 9.6%. The sequenced sample was CD4+ T cells from blood, cultured in vitro, obtained after SARS-CoV-2 vaccination. All receptors come from a human donor who received a COVID-19 vaccine.

The chain carries TRBV25-1 and TRBJ2-7; no reliable D call. The CDR3 sequence is 18 residues long. Trimming removed 3 bases from V and 2 bases from J, with 23 bases in between. Per germline, CDR1 MGHDK and CDR2 SYGVNS. CDR3 sequence reads: CASSDLLLFNSLTYEQYF. The CDR3 coding sequence is TGTGCCAGCAGTGATCTTTTACTGTTTAACAGTTTAACCTACGAGCAGTACTTC.

The V gene is TRBV7-2, the J gene TRBJ2-3; 9 bases agree with TRBD2. Germline-derived CDR1 and CDR2 are SGHTA and FQGNSA. Losses at the gene ends were 8 bases for V and 5 bases for J; bases not matched to a gene: 14. This CDR3 is built from 16 residues. In DNA form, the CDR3 reads TGTGCCAGCGGACGACCCGGGACTAGCCGGGGAGATACGCAGTATTTT. Translation: CASGRPGTSRGDTQYF.

The chain employs TRBV10-3 and TRBJ1-2; TRBD1 agrees at 8 bases. The germline gives CDR1 ENHRY, CDR2 SYGVKD. V was pared by 6 bases and J by 0 bases, with 9 bases of the junction left unmatched. This CDR3 has 16 amino acids. The CDR3 loop reads CAISSGQGGANYGYTF. The CDR3 DNA follows: TGTGCCATCAGCTCCGGACAGGGTGGTGCTAACTATGGCTACACCTTC.

V and J are TRBV10-1 and TRBJ1-6; tentative D call: TRBD1 (5 bases). The CDR3 has 14 residues. Looked up from germline, CDR1 is WNHNN and CDR2 is SYGVQD (reference sequence). V lost 3 bases, J lost 10 bases, and 13 bases lay in between. DNA for the CDR3: TGCGCCAGCAGTGATTCGGGGACGGGGTCACCCCTCCACTTT. Translated, it gives CASSDSGTGSPLHF.

This chain joins TRBV7-6 and TRBJ2-3; D unclear. There are 11 residues in the CDR3. Trimming cost V 4 bases and J 6 bases, with 5 bases left between them. Germline assignment: CDR1 SGHVS and CDR2 FNYEAQ. The CDR3 nucleotides are TGTGCCAGCAGCTCCCATGATACGCAGTATTTT. Translating gives CASSSHDTQYF.

This rearrangement joins TRBV19 to TRBJ1-6; D perhaps matches TRBD1 (5 bases). Trimming took off 6 bases at V and 14 bases at J, with 23 bases between the two ends. This CDR3 contains 15 residues. Germline lookup yields CDR1 LNHDA and CDR2 SQIVND (reference sequence). CDR3 bases: TGTGCCAGTAGAACGGGAGCGGGACTCCGGGAGGCCCTCCACTTT. Residues: CASRTGAGLREALHF.